Presented here are 16 T cell receptor beta chains from one specimen sequenced in a study of shared clonotypes between healthy human individuals. This table comes from immunoSEQ multiplex PCR, and its TCRdb copy is limited to in-frame clones, with some not included. This table holds about 2.4 million clones, roughly 93% found once. Material: naive CD4+ T cells from PBMCs. Subset of the sample: CD45RA+ positively selected. Receptors were obtained from a man between 18 and 35 years old in good health. Some clones in this sample may be carry-over from other donors' samples.

Comments on this clone: The same CDR3 is also encoded by other DNA sequences in this sample. The chain couples TRBV5-1 to TRBJ2-1, with D hard to call. Germline-derived CDR1 and CDR2 are SGHRS and YFSETQ. This CDR3 contains 15 residues. The ends were cut back, 0 bases at V and 0 bases at J, with 7 bases in the middle. The CDR3 region has the DNA TGCGCCAGCAGCTTGGTGGGCAGCTCCTACAATGAGCAGTTCTTC. This translates into CASSLVGSSYNEQFF.

The chain recombines TRBV5-4 with TRBJ2-3; D possibly uses TRBD1 or TRBD2 (6 bases each). Trimming cost V 5 bases and J 0 bases, with 13 bases left between them. The CDR3 has 15 residues. Germline CDR1 reads SGHNT; CDR2 reads YYREEE (reference sequence). In DNA form, the CDR3 reads TGTGCCAGCAGTCCGTGGGGGGCTAGCACAGATACGCAGTATTTT. Its protein is CASSPWGASTDTQYF. Drawing the rest from reference TRBV5-4 and TRBJ2-3, the complete variable domain is ETGVTQSPTHLIKTRGQQVTLRCSSQSGHNTVSWYQQALGQGPQFIFQYYREEENGRGNFPPRFSGLQFPNYSSELNVNALELDDSALYLCASSPWGASTDTQYFGPGTRLTVL.

This clone came up a few times. This chain connects TRBV28 to TRBJ1-2; D not resolved. V was clipped by 10 bases and J by 8 bases, with 14 bases between them. From germline, CDR1 is MDHEN and CDR2 SYDVKM. The CDR3 has 11 residues. Here the CDR3 DNA reads TGTGCCACATCGGCTTTTTTCGGCTACACCTTC. Translating gives CATSAFFGYTF.

The rearrangement joins TRBV15 to TRBJ2-7; TRBD2 might be the D (6 bases). In germline, CDR1 is LNHNV, CDR2 YYDKDF (reference sequence). Trimming removed 0 bases at V and 6 bases at J, with 18 bases between. This CDR3 has 16 residues. The CDR3 nucleotides read TGTGCCACCAGCAGAGATCGGGACTTGAAAATATCCGAGCAGTACTTC. The encoded protein is CATSRDRDLKISEQYF.

The chain recombines TRBV5-4 with TRBJ2-5, with 7 positions matching TRBD1. Trimming cost V 0 bases and J 5 bases; bases outside gene matches: 4. The CDR3 runs 14 residues. The V gene's germline CDR1 is SGHNT and CDR2 YYREEE (reference sequence). The CDR3 protein is CASSLDRGSETQYF. Written as DNA, the CDR3 is TGTGCCAGCAGCTTGGACAGGGGTAGTGAGACCCAGTACTTC.

The rearrangement links TRBV28 to TRBJ2-3, with 7 bases matching TRBD1. V trimming: 5 bases; J trimming: 1 base; junction bases outside the gene matches: 3. Germline V gene sequence: CDR1 MDHEN, CDR2 SYDVKM. This CDR3 is 14 amino acids long. The DNA of the CDR3 is TGTGCCAGCAGTCAAACAGGGGGCACAGATACGCAGTATTTT. It is translated as CASSQTGGTDTQYF.

The rearrangement uses TRBV4-1 and TRBJ1-3, with TRBD1 matching 10 bases. With V trimmed by 2 bases and J by 0 bases, 10 bases remained unmatched. The CDR3 spans 19 residues. Germline V gives CDR1 MGHRA, CDR2 YSYEKL. The CDR3 sequence is CASSQYPWDRGGSGNTIYF. For the CDR3, the DNA is TGCGCCAGCAGCCAATACCCATGGGACAGGGGAGGCTCTGGAAACACCATATATTTT.

The chain links TRBV5-1 to TRBJ2-1; TRBD1 matches 11 bases. CDR3 length: 17 amino acids. Germline values: CDR1 SGHRS, CDR2 YFSETQ. The junction had 10 bases not matched to a gene; V was cut back by 0 bases and J by 8 bases. CDR3 nucleotide sequence: TGCGCCAGCAGCTTGGACCCGGGACAGGGGGGATTGCATGAGCAGTTCTTC. Translated: CASSLDPGQGGLHEQFF.

Remarks on this clone: This sample also contains other DNA sequences that code for the same CDR3. The rearrangement uses TRBV18 and TRBJ1-3, with D unresolved. In germline, CDR1 is KGHSH, CDR2 LQKENI. V was shortened by 3 bases and J by 4 bases, with 7 bases between the two germline ends. The CDR3 contains 13 residues. CDR3 sequence: CASSPGGGNTIYF. The CDR3 coding sequence is TGTGCCAGCTCACCTGGAGGCGGAAACACCATATATTTT.

The J gene is TRBJ1-5, the V gene TRBV5-1, with D possibly matching TRBD1 (6 bases). This CDR3 is 14 amino acids long. V was pared by 2 bases and J by 5 bases, with 11 bases between. The germline V gene encodes CDR1 SGHRS and CDR2 YFSETQ. DNA of the CDR3: TGCGCCAGCAGCTTCTTGGCAGGGGATCAGCCCCAGCATTTT. Its protein is CASSFLAGDQPQHF.

The V call is TRBV2, the J call TRBJ2-1; D might be TRBD2 (6 bases). This CDR3 has 18 residues. V gave up 8 bases and J gave up 0 bases, with 23 bases separating them. CDR1 and CDR2 from the germline V gene are SNHLY and FYNNEI. CDR3 loop: CASGVGTGYQSSYNEQFF. The CDR3 nucleotides are TGTGCCAGCGGGGTCGGGACTGGGTATCAGAGCTCCTACAATGAGCAGTTCTTC.

This chain joins TRBV9 and TRBJ2-1; D is unresolved. Trimming pared 1 base from V and 4 bases from J, leaving 9 bases between. This CDR3 spans 14 amino acids. Germline CDR1 and CDR2: SGDLS and YYNGEE. CDR3 region: CASSVRASYNEQFF. The CDR3 DNA reads as TGTGCCAGCAGCGTACGGGCTAGTTACAATGAGCAGTTCTTC.

The chain combines TRBV10-3 with TRBJ2-3; 9 nucleotides align to TRBD1. V gave up 6 bases and J gave up 8 bases; unmatched junction bases: 6. Germline V CDR1 and CDR2: ENHRY, SYGVKD. This CDR3 region has 13 residues. The CDR3 loop is CAIRGTGRGTQYF. The CDR3 DNA follows: TGTGCCATCAGAGGGACAGGGAGGGGTACGCAGTATTTT.

V usage is TRBV28 and J usage is TRBJ2-7; D uncertain. In germline, CDR1 is MDHEN, CDR2 SYDVKM. V was clipped by 5 bases and J by 0 bases, with 11 bases between them. The CDR3 length is 14 residues. The CDR3 region is CASSHGPFSYEQYF. For the CDR3, the DNA is TGTGCCAGCAGTCACGGGCCCTTCTCCTACGAGCAGTACTTC.

A word on this clone: Compared with germline, one end of the junction differs, possibly owing to a read error. V usage is TRBV28 and J usage is TRBJ1-2; D is unresolved. The germline gives CDR1 MDHEN, CDR2 SYDVKM. The CDR3 runs to 13 residues. Here the CDR3 reads CASSFPSHGDHDF. CDR3 nucleotides: TGTGCCAGCAGTTTTCCCTCCCATGGAGACCATGACTTC.

The CDR3 DNA sequence: TGTGCCAGCAGCTCACGTGGGGGTTGGGGGCGAGGCACAGATACGCAGTATTTT. Translating it yields CASSSRGGWGRGTDTQYF. This chain uses TRBV9 with TRBJ2-3; D might be TRBD1 (6 bases). This CDR3 is built from 18 residues. Trimming pared 4 bases from V and 1 base from J, leaving 22 bases between. Germline CDR1 reads SGDLS; CDR2 reads YYNGEE.